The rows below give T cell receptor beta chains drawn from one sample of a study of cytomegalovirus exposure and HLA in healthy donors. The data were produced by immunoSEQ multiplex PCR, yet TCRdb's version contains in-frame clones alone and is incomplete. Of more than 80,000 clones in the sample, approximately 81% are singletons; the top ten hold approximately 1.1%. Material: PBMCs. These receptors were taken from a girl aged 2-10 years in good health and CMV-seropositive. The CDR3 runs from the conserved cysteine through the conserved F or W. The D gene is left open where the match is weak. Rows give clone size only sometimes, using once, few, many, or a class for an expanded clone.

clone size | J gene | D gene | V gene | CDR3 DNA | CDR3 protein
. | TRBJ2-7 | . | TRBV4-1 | TGCGCCAGCATCGCTATCCTACGGGAGCCATCCTACGAGCAGTACTTC | CASIAILREPSYEQYF
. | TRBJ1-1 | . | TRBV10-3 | TGTGCCATCAGTGTAGTCCAGGTGAACACTGAAGCTTTCTTT | CAISVVQVNTEAFF
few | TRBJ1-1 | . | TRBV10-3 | TGTGCCATCAGTGAGTCGGAGGGGCAGGCTTTCTTT | CAISESEGQAFF
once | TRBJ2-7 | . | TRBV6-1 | TGTGCCAGCAGTGAACCGGGCGAGCAGTACTTC | CASSEPGEQYF
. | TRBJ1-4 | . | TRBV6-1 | TGTGCCAGCAGTGACACAACTAATGAAAAACTGTTTTTT | CASSDTTNEKLFF
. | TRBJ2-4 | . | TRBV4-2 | TGTGCCAGCAGCCAAGCTTACACTAACGAGAACATTCAGTACTTC | CASSQAYTNENIQYF
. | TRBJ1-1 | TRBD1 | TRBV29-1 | TGCAGCGTCGACAGGGGTCCGAGCTTTAGCACTGAAGCTTTCTTT | CSVDRGPSFSTEAFF
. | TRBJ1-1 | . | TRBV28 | TGTGCCAGCAGTTTAGGGGGCGAGAACACTGAAGCTTTCTTT | CASSLGGENTEAFF
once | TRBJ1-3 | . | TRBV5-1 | TGCGCCAGCAGTTCCGGCGGGGGGACTGGAAACACCATATATTTT | CASSSGGGTGNTIYF
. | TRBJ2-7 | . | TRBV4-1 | TGCGCCAGCAGCCAAGAGCTAGATCCCTACGAGCAGTACTTC | CASSQELDPYEQYF
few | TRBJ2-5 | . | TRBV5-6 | TGTGCCAGCAGCCGAGGGGGCGGGGGGCAAGGGGAGACCCAGTACTTC | CASSRGGGGQGETQYF
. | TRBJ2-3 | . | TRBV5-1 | TGCGCCAGTATCGAGAGCACTAGCACAGATACGCAGTATTTT | CASIESTSTDTQYF
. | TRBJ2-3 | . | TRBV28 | TGTGCCAGCAGTTTAAACTTCGTGGATACGCAGTATTTT | CASSLNFVDTQYF
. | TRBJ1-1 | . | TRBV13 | TGTGCCAGCAGCTTAGTTGGGCAGTCTGAAGCTTTCTTT | CASSLVGQSEAFF
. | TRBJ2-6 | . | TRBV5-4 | TGTGCCAGCAGCTTGAGAGACTCTGGGGCCAACGTCCTGACTTTC | CASSLRDSGANVLTF
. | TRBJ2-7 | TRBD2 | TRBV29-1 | TGCAGCGTTGAAGGGACTAGGGCCGGCGGGAGCTCCTACGAGCAGTACTTC | CSVEGTRAGGSSYEQYF
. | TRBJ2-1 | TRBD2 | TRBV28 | TGTGCCACCCGAACAGCGGGGGCTGAATCTACCACCCAGTTCTTC | CATRTAGAESTTQFF
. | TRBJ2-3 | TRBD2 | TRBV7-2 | TGTGCCAGCAGCCCCAGGACTAGCGGGCGTCCTTGGTATACGCAGTATTTT | CASSPRTSGRPWYTQYF
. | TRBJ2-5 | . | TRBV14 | TGTGCCAGCAGCCAAGGTCAGCAAGAGACCCAGTACTTC | CASSQGQQETQYF
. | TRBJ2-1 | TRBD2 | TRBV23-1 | TGCGCCAGCAGTCAATTTGCGGGAGAGGCTCATGAGCAGTTCTTC | CASSQFAGEAHEQFF
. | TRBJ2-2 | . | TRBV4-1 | TGCGCCAGCAGCCAAGGTTGGGGCCCGCCCCGGGAGCTGTTTTTT | CASSQGWGPPRELFF
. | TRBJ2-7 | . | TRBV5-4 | TGTGCCAGCAGCCGGAGGGGAGGGACAGGAGCCTACGAGCAGTACTTC | CASSRRGGTGAYEQYF